This T cell receptor beta chain came from a study of spatial heterogeneity in lung cancer. In the study overall: Detection consistently yielded more beta chains than alpha chains.

Findings of the study overall: The counts of expanded TCRs, ubiquitous and regional, tracked ubiquitous and regional nonsynonymous mutations, respectively. Tumor mutation count correlated with how many alpha and beta TCRs expanded intratumorally.

The time point denotes: sample taken at primary tumor resection. Researchers sequenced whole RNA taken from tumor, nontumor lung or frozen PBMC without sorting. Germline CDR1 is KGHSH and CDR2 is LQKENI. V gave up 5 bases and J gave up 2 bases; unmatched junction bases: 6. There are 16 residues in the CDR3. To note about this clonotype: Antigen: not known. This beta chain lies outside the target of a library built for alpha chains; its clone size means little.

TCRdb processed the 5' RACE reads anew with MiXCR; each CDR3 protein has one entry. The repertoire consists of roughly 9,800 distinct CDR3 sequences, with about 53% occurring once and the leading ten covering roughly 28%. The genes are TRBV18 and TRBJ1-4; 9 positions match TRBD1. The material sequenced was lung tumor tissue, taken at surgery. The TCR comes from a female donor with early-stage non-small cell lung cancer. The CDR3 sequence is CASSGGQGMTNEKLFF. DNA for the CDR3: TGTGCCAGCTCAGGAGGACAGGGGATGACTAATGAAAAACTGTTTTTT.